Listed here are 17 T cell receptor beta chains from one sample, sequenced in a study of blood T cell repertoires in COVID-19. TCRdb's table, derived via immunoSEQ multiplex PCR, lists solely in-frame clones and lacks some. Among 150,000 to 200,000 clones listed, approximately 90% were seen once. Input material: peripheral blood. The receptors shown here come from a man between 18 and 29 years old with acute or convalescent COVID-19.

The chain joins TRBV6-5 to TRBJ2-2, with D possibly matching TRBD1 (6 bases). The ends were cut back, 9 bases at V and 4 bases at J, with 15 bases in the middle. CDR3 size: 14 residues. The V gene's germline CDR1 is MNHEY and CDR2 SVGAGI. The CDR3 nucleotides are TGTGCCAGTCGCAGGGGCGCACCCACCGGGGAGCTGTTTTTT. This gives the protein CASRRGAPTGELFF.

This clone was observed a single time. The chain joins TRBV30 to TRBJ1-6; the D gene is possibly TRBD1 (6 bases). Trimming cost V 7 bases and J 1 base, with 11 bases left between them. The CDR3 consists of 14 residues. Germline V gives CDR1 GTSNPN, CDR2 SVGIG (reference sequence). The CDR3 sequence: CAFGQQSYNSPLHF. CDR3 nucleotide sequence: TGTGCCTTTGGACAGCAATCCTATAATTCACCCCTCCACTTT.

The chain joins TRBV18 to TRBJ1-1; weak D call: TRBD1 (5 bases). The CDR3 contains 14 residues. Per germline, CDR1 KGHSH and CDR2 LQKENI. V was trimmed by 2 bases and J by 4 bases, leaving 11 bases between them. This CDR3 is CASSPGGRGTEAFF. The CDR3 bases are TGTGCCAGCTCACCAGGGGGGAGGGGCACTGAAGCTTTCTTT.

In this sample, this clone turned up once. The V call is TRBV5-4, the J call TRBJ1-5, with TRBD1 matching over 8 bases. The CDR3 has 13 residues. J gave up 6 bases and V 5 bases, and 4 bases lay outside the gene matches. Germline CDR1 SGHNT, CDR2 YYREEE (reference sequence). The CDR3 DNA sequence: TGTGCCAGCAGTTTACAGGGGGGTCAGCCCCAGCATTTT. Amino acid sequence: CASSLQGGQPQHF. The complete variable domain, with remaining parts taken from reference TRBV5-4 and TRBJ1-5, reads ETGVTQSPTHLIKTRGQQVTLRCSSQSGHNTVSWYQQALGQGPQFIFQYYREEENGRGNFPPRFSGLQFPNYSSELNVNALELDDSALYLCASSLQGGQPQHFGDGTRLSIL.

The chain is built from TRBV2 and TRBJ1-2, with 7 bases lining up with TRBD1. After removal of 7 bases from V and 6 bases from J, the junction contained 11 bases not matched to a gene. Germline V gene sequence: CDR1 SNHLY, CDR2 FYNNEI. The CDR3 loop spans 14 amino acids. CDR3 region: CASTGGGGSHGYTF. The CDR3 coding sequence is TGTGCCAGCACCGGCGGAGGGGGCTCCCATGGCTACACCTTC.

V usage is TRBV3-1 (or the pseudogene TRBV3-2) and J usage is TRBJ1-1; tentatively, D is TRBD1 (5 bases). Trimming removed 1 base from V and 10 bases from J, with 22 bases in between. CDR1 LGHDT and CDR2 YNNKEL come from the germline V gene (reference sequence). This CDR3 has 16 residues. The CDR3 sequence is CASSQVWGVDKPRAFF. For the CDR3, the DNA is TGTGCCAGCAGCCAAGTCTGGGGGGTCGACAAACCCCGAGCTTTCTTT.

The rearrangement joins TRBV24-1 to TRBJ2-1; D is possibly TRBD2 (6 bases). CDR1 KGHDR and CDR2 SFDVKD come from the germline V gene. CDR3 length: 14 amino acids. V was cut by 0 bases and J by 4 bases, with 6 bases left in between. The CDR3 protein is CATSDLREYNEQFF. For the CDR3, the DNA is TGTGCCACCAGTGATTTGCGGGAGTACAATGAGCAGTTCTTC.

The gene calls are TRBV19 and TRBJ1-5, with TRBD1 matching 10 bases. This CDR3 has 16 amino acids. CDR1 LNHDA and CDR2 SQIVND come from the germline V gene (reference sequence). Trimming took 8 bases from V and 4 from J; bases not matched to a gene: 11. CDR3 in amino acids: CASLQPDRGLNQPQHF. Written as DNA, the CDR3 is TGTGCCAGTCTCCAACCAGACAGGGGGCTAAATCAGCCCCAGCATTTT.

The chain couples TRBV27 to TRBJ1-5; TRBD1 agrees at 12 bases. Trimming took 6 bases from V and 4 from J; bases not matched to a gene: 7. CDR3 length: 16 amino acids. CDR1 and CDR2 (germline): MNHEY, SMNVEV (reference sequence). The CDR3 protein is CASSSRGQGANQPQHF. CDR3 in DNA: TGTGCCAGCAGCTCTCGGGGACAGGGGGCTAATCAGCCCCAGCATTTT.

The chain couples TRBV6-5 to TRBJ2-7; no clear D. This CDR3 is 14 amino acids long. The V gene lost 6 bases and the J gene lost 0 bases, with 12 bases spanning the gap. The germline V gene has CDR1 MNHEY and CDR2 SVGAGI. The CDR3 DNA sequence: TGTGCCAGCAGACCGAGACTGACCTCCTACGAGCAGTACTTC. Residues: CASRPRLTSYEQYF.

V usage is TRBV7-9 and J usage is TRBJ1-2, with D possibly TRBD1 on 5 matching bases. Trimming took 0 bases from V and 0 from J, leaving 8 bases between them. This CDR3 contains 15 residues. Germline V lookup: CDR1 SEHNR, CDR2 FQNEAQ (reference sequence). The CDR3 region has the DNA TGTGCCAGCAGCTTAGCGGAGGGGTCTAACTATGGCTACACCTTC. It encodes CASSLAEGSNYGYTF.

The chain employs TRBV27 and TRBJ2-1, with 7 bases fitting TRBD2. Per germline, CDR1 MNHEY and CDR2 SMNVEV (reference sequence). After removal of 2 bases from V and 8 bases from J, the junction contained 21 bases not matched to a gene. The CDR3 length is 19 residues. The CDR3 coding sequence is TGTGCCAGCAGTTTAGGAGCGCGTGTGGGCGGGAGATCTGGAGATGAGCAGTTCTTC. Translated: CASSLGARVGGRSGDEQFF.

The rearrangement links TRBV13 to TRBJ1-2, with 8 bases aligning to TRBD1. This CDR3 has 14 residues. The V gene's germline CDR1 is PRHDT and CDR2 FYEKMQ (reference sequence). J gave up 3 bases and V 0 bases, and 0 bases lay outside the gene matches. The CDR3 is CASSLGTGDYGYTF. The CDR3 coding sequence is TGTGCCAGCAGCTTAGGGACAGGGGACTATGGCTACACCTTC.

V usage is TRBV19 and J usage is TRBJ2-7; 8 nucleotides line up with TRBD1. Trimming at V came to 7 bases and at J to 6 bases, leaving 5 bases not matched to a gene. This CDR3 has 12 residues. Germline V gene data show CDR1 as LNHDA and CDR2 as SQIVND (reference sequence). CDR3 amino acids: CASTPGQGEQYF. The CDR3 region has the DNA TGTGCCAGTACCCCAGGACAGGGCGAGCAGTACTTC.

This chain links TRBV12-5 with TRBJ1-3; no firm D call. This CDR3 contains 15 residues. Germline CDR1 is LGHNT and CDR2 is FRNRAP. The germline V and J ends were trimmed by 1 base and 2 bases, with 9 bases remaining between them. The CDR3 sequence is CASGLGGSTGNTIYF. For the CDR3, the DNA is TGTGCTAGTGGTTTGGGCGGGAGTACTGGAAACACCATATATTTT.

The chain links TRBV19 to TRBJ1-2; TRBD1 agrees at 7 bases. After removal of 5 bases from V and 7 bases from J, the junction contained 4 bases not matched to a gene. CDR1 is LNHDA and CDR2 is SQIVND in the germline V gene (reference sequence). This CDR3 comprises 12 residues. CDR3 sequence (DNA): TGTGCCAGTAGTGTAGGGGGCTCTGGCTACACCTTC. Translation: CASSVGGSGYTF.

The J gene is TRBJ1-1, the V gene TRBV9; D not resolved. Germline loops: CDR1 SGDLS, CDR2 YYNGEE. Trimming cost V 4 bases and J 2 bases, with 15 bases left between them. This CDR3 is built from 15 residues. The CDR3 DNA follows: TGTGCCAGCAGCCCCCGCCTAGGAGTCAACACTGAAGCTTTCTTT. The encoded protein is CASSPRLGVNTEAFF.